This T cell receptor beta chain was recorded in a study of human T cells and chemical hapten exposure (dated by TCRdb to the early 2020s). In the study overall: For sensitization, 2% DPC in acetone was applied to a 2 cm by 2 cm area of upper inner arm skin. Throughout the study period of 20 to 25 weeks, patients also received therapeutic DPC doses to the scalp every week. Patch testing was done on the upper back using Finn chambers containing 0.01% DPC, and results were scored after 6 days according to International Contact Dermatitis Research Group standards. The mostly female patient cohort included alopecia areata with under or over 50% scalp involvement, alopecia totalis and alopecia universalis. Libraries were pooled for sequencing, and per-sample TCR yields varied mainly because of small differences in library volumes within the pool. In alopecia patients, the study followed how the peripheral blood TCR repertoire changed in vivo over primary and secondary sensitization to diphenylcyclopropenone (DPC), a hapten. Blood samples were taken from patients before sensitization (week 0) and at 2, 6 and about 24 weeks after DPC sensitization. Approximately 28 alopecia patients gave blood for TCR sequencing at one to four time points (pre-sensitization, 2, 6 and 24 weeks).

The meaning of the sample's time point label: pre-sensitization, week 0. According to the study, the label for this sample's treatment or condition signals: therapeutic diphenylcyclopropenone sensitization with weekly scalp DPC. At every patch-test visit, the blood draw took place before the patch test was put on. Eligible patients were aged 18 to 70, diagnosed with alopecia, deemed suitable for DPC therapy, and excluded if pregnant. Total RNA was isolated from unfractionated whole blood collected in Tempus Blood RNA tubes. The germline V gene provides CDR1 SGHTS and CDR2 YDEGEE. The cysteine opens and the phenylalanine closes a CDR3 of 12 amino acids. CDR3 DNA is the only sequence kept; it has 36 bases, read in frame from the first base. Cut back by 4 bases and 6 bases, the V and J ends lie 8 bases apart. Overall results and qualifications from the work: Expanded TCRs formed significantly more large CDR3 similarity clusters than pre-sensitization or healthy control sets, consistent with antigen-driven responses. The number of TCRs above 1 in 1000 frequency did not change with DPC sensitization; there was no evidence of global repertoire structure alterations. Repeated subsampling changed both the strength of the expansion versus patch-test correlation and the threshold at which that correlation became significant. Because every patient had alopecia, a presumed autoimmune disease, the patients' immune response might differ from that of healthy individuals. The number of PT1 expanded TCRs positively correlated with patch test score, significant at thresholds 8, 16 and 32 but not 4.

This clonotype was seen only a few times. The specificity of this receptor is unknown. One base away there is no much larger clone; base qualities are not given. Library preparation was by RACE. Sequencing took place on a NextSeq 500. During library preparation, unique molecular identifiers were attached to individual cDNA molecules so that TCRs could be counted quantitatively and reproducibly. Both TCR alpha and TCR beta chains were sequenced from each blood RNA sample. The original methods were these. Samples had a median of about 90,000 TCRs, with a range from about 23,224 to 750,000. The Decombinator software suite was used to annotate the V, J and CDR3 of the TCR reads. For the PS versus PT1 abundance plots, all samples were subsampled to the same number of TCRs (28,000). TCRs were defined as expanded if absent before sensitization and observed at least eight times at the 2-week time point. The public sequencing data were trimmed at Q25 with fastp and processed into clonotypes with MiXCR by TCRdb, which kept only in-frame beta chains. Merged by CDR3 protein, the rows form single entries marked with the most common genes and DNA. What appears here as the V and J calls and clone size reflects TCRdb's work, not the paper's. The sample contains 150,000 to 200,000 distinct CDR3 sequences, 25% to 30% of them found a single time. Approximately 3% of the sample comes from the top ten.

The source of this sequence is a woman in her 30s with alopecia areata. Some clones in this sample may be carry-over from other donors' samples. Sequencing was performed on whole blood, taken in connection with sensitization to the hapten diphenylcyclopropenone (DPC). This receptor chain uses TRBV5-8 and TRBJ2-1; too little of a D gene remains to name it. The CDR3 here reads CASSTQPNEQFF. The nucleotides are TGTGCCAGCAGCACCCAGCCCAATGAGCAGTTCTTC.